A single sample is the source of the 23 T cell receptor beta chains below, sequenced in a study of breast tumors, draining lymph nodes, adjacent tissues. MiXCR, run by TCRdb on the multiplex PCR reads, gives a single entry per CDR3 protein. The data hold around 16,000 distinct CDR3 sequences, with 52% observed a single time. Sequenced input: tumor-adjacent breast tissue. The receptors shown here come from a female donor with breast cancer. Some clones in this sample may be carry-over from other donors' samples.

The J gene is TRBJ2-7, the V gene TRBV7-9; 13 bases align to TRBD2. The CDR3 loop spans 15 amino acids. CDR1 and CDR2 from the germline V gene are SEHNR and FQNEAQ (reference sequence). Germline trimming cut 5 bases from V and 3 bases from J; bases unmatched to any gene: 4. As DNA, the CDR3 is TGTGCCAGCAGCGGGACTAGCGGGACCCGCTACGAGCAGTACTTC. Translation gives CASSGTSGTRYEQYF.

The V and J genes are TRBV5-4 and TRBJ2-1; weak D call: TRBD1 (6 bases). Trimming pared 1 base from V and 13 bases from J, leaving 15 bases between. The CDR3 runs 13 residues. CDR1 and CDR2 from the germline V gene are SGHNT and YYREEE (reference sequence). The CDR3 is CASSLQGSGDQFF. CDR3 nucleotide sequence: TGTGCCAGCAGCTTGCAGGGGAGCGGAGACCAGTTCTTC.

The chain couples TRBV10-3 to TRBJ1-6, with 9 bases fitting TRBD1. The junction had 1 base not matched to a gene; V was cut back by 6 bases and J by 7 bases. CDR1 is ENHRY and CDR2 is SYGVKD in the germline V gene. CDR3 size: 13 residues. The CDR3 protein is CAISGTGNSPLHF. CDR3 nucleotide sequence: TGTGCCATCAGCGGGACAGGGAATTCACCCCTCCACTTT.

Note on this clonotype: One junction end disagrees with the germline gene, perhaps due to a read error. The chain recombines TRBV20-1 with TRBJ2-3; D gene unclear. Germline V gene data show CDR1 as DFQATT and CDR2 as SNEGSKA (reference sequence). This CDR3 is built from 16 residues. The CDR3 nucleotides read TGCAGTGCTAGAATCTTTGGCGCCGCACTCACAGATACACAGTATTTT. Translated: CSARIFGAALTDTQYF.

In its sample, this clonotype ranks as medium-sized. J is TRBJ1-2 and V is TRBV6-5; TRBD1 might be the D (5 bases). The CDR3 runs 15 residues. Deletions cut 5 bases from V and 6 bases from J, with 19 bases between. The V gene's germline CDR1 is MNHEY and CDR2 SVGAGI. For the CDR3, the DNA is TGTGCCAGCAGTAAGGTCGCGACCCGGGGGAATGGCTACACCTTC. Protein product: CASSKVATRGNGYTF.

By frequency in the sample, this clonotype is medium-sized. The chain recombines TRBV2 with TRBJ2-5; D is perhaps TRBD1 (6 bases). The CDR3 consists of 15 residues. V was pared by 2 bases and J by 4 bases, with 14 bases between. Germline V CDR1 and CDR2: SNHLY, FYNNEI. CDR3 nucleotide sequence: TGTGCCAGCAGTGAATTGGGTGGGGGCCTAGAGACCCAGTACTTC. Its translation is CASSELGGGLETQYF.

The chain has TRBV24-1 and TRBJ1-2; D remains ambiguous. CDR1 is KGHDR and CDR2 is SFDVKD in the germline V gene. This CDR3 has 14 amino acids. Trimming took 4 bases from V and 4 from J, leaving 12 bases between them. The CDR3 DNA is TGTGCCACCAGTGACTCCCATCGTTCCTATGGCTACACCTTC. The encoded protein is CATSDSHRSYGYTF.

Notes on this clonotype: Sequence at one end of the junction differs from germline and may be a read error. V usage is TRBV5-1 and J usage is TRBJ2-1, with D unclear. The CDR3 has 13 residues. Germline lookup yields CDR1 SGHRS and CDR2 YFSETQ. DNA for the CDR3: TGTGCCAGCAGCCAAGACGAGGACGGCGAGCAGTTCTTC. Protein sequence: CASSQDEDGEQFF.

A few counts support this clonotype. Given a much more abundant clone one base away, this may be a read error. V and J are TRBV6-2 or TRBV6-3 and TRBJ2-1; D remains unclear. V lost 9 bases and J lost 7, with 13 bases in between. This CDR3 is 12 amino acids long. The germline V gene has CDR1 MNHEY and CDR2 SVGEGT. CDR3 bases: TGTGCCAGGCCGCCGTGGTTTAATGAGCAGTTCTTC. Its protein product is CARPPWFNEQFF.

This clonotype came up many times. The rearrangement joins TRBV10-3 to TRBJ1-1; no clear D. The CDR3 covers 12 residues. Germline V lookup: CDR1 ENHRY, CDR2 SYGVKD. V lost 2 bases to trimming and J lost 7 bases, with 8 bases between them. CDR3 nucleotide sequence: TGTGCCATCAGTGAGCCCGGAGGTGAAGCTTTCTTT. It is translated as CAISEPGGEAFF.

This clonotype was recorded at least ten times. This chain uses TRBV3-1 with TRBJ2-7; no clear D. CDR3 length: 14 residues. Trimming left V 0 bases short and J 0 bases short, with 6 bases between. Germline V gives CDR1 LGHDT, CDR2 YNNKEL (reference sequence). CDR3 loop: CASSQERFSYEQYF. The CDR3 DNA follows: TGTGCCAGCAGCCAAGAGCGGTTCTCCTACGAGCAGTACTTC.

The chain links TRBV5-1 to TRBJ2-7; 10 bases are a match to TRBD1. The CDR3 length is 14 residues. From germline, CDR1 is SGHRS and CDR2 YFSETQ. V lost 5 bases, J lost 3 bases, and 5 bases stayed unmatched. DNA for the CDR3: TGCGCCAGCAGTTGGGGACAGGGGCTCTACGAGCAGTACTTC. It codes for CASSWGQGLYEQYF.

This clonotype was observed a single time. One end of the junction fails to match germline, which may point to a read error. The chain joins TRBV6-6 to TRBJ1-1; D remains ambiguous. This CDR3 region has 13 residues. Germline-derived CDR1 and CDR2 are MNHNY and SVGAGI (reference sequence). The CDR3 spells CASRDTVNTEASF. For the CDR3, the DNA is TGTGCCAGCAGAGACACAGTGAACACTGAAGCTTCCTTT.

This clonotype was recorded many times. The chain employs TRBV18 and TRBJ1-2; no firm D call. The germline V gene encodes CDR1 KGHSH and CDR2 LQKENI. Trimming took 4 bases from V and 1 from J, leaving 13 bases between them. This CDR3 comprises 15 residues. CDR3 amino acids: CASSLSGVINYGYTF. CDR3 coding DNA: TGTGCCAGCTCACTGTCAGGAGTAATTAACTATGGCTACACCTTC. Full variable domain (rest looked up from reference TRBV18 and TRBJ1-2): NAGVMQNPRHLVRRRGQEARLRCSPMKGHSHVYWYRQLPEEGLKFMVYLQKENIIDESGMPKERFSAEFPKEGPSILRIQQVVRGDSAAYFCASSLSGVINYGYTFGSGTRLTVV.

The genes are TRBV30 and TRBJ1-1; 10 nucleotides agree with TRBD1. The CDR3 loop spans 13 amino acids. The trim removed 5 bases at V and 5 bases at J, leaving 5 bases unmatched. Germline-derived CDR1 and CDR2 are GTSNPN and SVGIG (reference sequence). The CDR3 loop is CAWQGTGVTEAFF. CDR3 sequence (DNA): TGTGCCTGGCAAGGGACAGGGGTAACTGAAGCTTTCTTT.

The chain couples TRBV20-1 to TRBJ1-4, with TRBD1 matching 7 bases. The germline gives CDR1 DFQATT, CDR2 SNEGSKA (reference sequence). Trimming at V came to 0 bases and at J to 4 bases, leaving 5 bases not matched to a gene. The CDR3 totals 15 residues. This chain's CDR3 is CSARDQGGDNEKLFF. CDR3 in DNA: TGCAGTGCTAGAGATCAGGGGGGAGATAATGAAAAACTGTTTTTT.

This clonotype was seen just once. The chain combines TRBV25-1 with TRBJ1-3, with D perhaps TRBD1 (5 bases). Germline V gene sequence: CDR1 MGHDK, CDR2 SYGVNS. Trimming removed 0 bases from V and 1 base from J, with 7 bases in between. The CDR3 consists of 15 residues. DNA of the CDR3: TGTGCCAGCAGTGAATATCCAGGGTCTGGAAACACCATATATTTT. Protein: CASSEYPGSGNTIYF.

The chain combines TRBV20-1 with TRBJ2-5; D is unresolved. V was pared by 5 bases and J by 5 bases, with 9 bases between. The CDR3 spans 11 residues. Germline CDR1 is DFQATT and CDR2 is SNEGSKA (reference sequence). DNA for the CDR3: TGCAGTGCTTCCGGTGTGGAGACCCAGTACTTC. Protein: CSASGVETQYF.

This rearrangement joins TRBV16 to TRBJ1-1; D ambiguous. Germline loops: CDR1 KGHSY, CDR2 FQNENV. The CDR3 is 12 amino acids. With 2 bases removed from V and 4 bases from J, the gap between germline ends came to 5 bases. The CDR3 sequence: CASSQQLTEAFF. The CDR3 bases are TGTGCCAGCAGCCAACAGCTCACTGAAGCTTTCTTT.

In regard to this clonotype: Germline and junction disagree at one end, which may indicate a read error. The chain carries TRBV9 and TRBJ1-6; 11 bases align to TRBD1. Germline-derived CDR1 and CDR2 are SGDLS and YYNGEE. The CDR3 has 15 amino acids. The CDR3 region is CASSVGQGDNSPPHF. DNA for the CDR3: TGTGCCAGCAGTGTGGGACAGGGGGATAATTCACCCCCCCACTTT.

V is TRBV7-9 and J is TRBJ2-5, with unresolved D. From germline, CDR1 is SEHNR and CDR2 FQNEAQ (reference sequence). The CDR3 has 11 amino acids. V was cut by 1 base and J by 7 bases, with 4 bases left in between. CDR3 amino acids: CASSLVGTQYF. For the CDR3, the DNA is TGTGCCAGCAGCTTAGTCGGGACCCAGTACTTC.

This clonotype ranks as medium-sized. The chain couples TRBV6-4 to TRBJ1-5; D remains unclear. V was pared by 2 bases and J by 6 bases, with 8 bases between. Germline lookup yields CDR1 MRHNA and CDR2 SNTAGT. The CDR3 spans 13 residues. This CDR3 reads CASSDEDGQPQHF. The DNA for the CDR3 is TGTGCCAGCAGTGACGAGGACGGTCAGCCCCAGCATTTT.

This clonotype showed up many times. The chain employs TRBV5-4 and TRBJ1-4, with no clear D. The ends were cut back, 0 bases at V and 4 bases at J, with 4 bases in the middle. The CDR3 is 13 residues long. CDR1 SGHNT and CDR2 YYREEE come from the germline V gene (reference sequence). The CDR3 region is CASSLDSNEKLFF. The CDR3, as DNA: TGTGCCAGCAGCTTGGACAGTAATGAAAAACTGTTTTTT.